The 14 T cell receptor beta chains reported below all come from one sample, sequenced in a study of blood T cell repertoires in COVID-19. Here immunoSEQ multiplex PCR was the method, and the copy in TCRdb shows in-frame clones only, minus some. The sample consists of approximately 160,000 clones, approximately 87% of them appearing once. Material for sequencing was peripheral blood. These receptors originate from a woman in her 70s with acute or convalescent COVID-19.

This chain uses TRBV18 with TRBJ2-7; TRBD1 aligns across 11 bases. The CDR3 consists of 15 residues. Looked up from germline, CDR1 is KGHSH and CDR2 is LQKENI. V shed 2 bases, J shed 4 bases, and the junction held 4 bases outside the gene matches. CDR3 DNA: TGTGCCAGCTCACCAGAGGGGACAGGGGGGTACGAGCAGTACTTC. Protein sequence: CASSPEGTGGYEQYF.

The chain couples TRBV5-4 to TRBJ2-3, with TRBD2 as a possible D gene (7 bases). The germline gives CDR1 SGHNT, CDR2 YYREEE (reference sequence). The CDR3 is 16 amino acids. Trimming took 0 bases from V and 2 from J, leaving 13 bases between them. The CDR3 loop is CASSLEGGESTDTQYF. The CDR3 bases are TGTGCCAGCAGCTTGGAGGGGGGGGAATCCACAGATACGCAGTATTTT.

V is TRBV7-7 and J is TRBJ2-1; 9 bases line up with TRBD2. V trimming: 1 base; J trimming: 5 bases; junction bases outside the gene matches: 3. The germline V gene encodes CDR1 SSHAT and CDR2 FNYEAQ (reference sequence). This CDR3 has 15 residues. CDR3 loop: CASSLGRGGHNEQFF. CDR3 DNA sequence: TGTGCCAGCAGCTTAGGGCGGGGGGGACACAATGAGCAGTTCTTC.

J is TRBJ2-5 and V is TRBV5-4; TRBD1 matches 7 bases. The germline gives CDR1 SGHNT, CDR2 YYREEE (reference sequence). J lost 3 bases, V lost 3 bases, and 5 bases had no gene match. The CDR3 is made up of 14 amino acids. This chain's CDR3 is CASSYNRGKETQYF. The CDR3 nucleotides are TGTGCCAGCAGCTACAACAGGGGAAAAGAGACCCAGTACTTC.

The chain uses TRBV7-2 and TRBJ1-2; D unclear. The germline gives CDR1 SGHTA, CDR2 FQGNSA. The germline V and J ends were trimmed by 3 bases and 2 bases, with 13 bases remaining between them. The CDR3 is made up of 15 amino acids. The CDR3 spells CASSFGRGQNYGYTF. The CDR3 bases are TGTGCCAGCAGCTTTGGACGGGGTCAGAACTATGGCTACACCTTC.

The chain joins TRBV30 to TRBJ1-4; the match to TRBD1 covers 7 bases. Germline lookup yields CDR1 GTSNPN and CDR2 SVGIG (reference sequence). V was clipped by 4 bases and J by 5 bases; unmatched bases: 10. The CDR3 extends over 15 amino acids. For the CDR3, the DNA is TGTGCCTGGAAACCCGGGACAGCTAGGAATGAAAAACTGTTTTTT. Translating gives CAWKPGTARNEKLFF.

The chain couples TRBV7-2 to TRBJ1-1; D gene uncertain. The CDR3 spans 13 residues. The germline V gene encodes CDR1 SGHTA and CDR2 FQGNSA. V was trimmed by 1 base and J by 4 bases, leaving 7 bases between them. The CDR3 loop reads CASSLVPGTEAFF. The CDR3 nucleotides are TGTGCCAGCAGCTTAGTCCCCGGCACTGAAGCTTTCTTT.

The gene calls are TRBV7-7 and TRBJ2-1; TRBD1 matches 7 bases. The CDR3 sequence is 15 residues long. Germline V CDR1 and CDR2: SSHAT, FNYEAQ (reference sequence). With V trimmed by 1 base and J by 5 bases, 5 bases remained unmatched. The CDR3 loop reads CASSLGMGQNNEQFF. The CDR3 nucleotides are TGTGCCAGCAGCTTAGGAATGGGACAGAACAATGAGCAGTTCTTC.

This clone turned up a few times. V gene TRBV4-2 combines with J gene TRBJ1-1, with D possibly TRBD1 on 5 matching bases. Germline assignment: CDR1 LGHNA and CDR2 YNFKEQ. This CDR3 has 13 residues. The V gene lost 1 base and the J gene lost 7 bases, with 10 bases spanning the gap. In DNA, the CDR3 is TGTGCCAGCAGCCAAGTCTTGGGGGGTGAAGCTTTCTTT. Translated, it gives CASSQVLGGEAFF.

This chain connects TRBV6-4 to TRBJ2-1; TRBD1 matches 7 bases. Trimming at V came to 5 bases and at J to 1 base, leaving 5 bases not matched to a gene. The CDR3 extends over 15 amino acids. The germline V gene encodes CDR1 MRHNA and CDR2 SNTAGT. CDR3 nucleotide sequence: TGTGCCAGCAGTAGACAGGGAGAGTCCTACAATGAGCAGTTCTTC. It yields the protein CASSRQGESYNEQFF.

This sequence joins TRBV6-2 or TRBV6-3 and TRBJ2-7, with D perhaps TRBD1 (6 bases). The CDR3 runs 16 residues. Looked up from germline, CDR1 is MNHEY and CDR2 is SVGEGT. V gave up 0 bases and J gave up 0 bases, with 12 bases separating them. The CDR3 loop is CASSYSQGINSYEQYF. CDR3 in DNA: TGTGCCAGCAGTTACTCACAGGGCATTAACTCCTACGAGCAGTACTTC.

This clone was detected a few times. The CDR3 bases are TGCGCCAGCAGCGACGGACTAGCTGGCGAGCAGTACTTC. As protein: CASSDGLAGEQYF. The V and J genes are TRBV5-1 and TRBJ2-7; 8 nucleotides match TRBD2. The CDR3 extends over 13 amino acids. Per germline, CDR1 SGHRS and CDR2 YFSETQ. The trim removed 4 bases at V and 6 bases at J, leaving 6 bases unmatched. Supplemented by reference TRBV5-1 and TRBJ2-7, the full variable domain reads KAGVTQTPRYLIKTRGQQVTLSCSPISGHRSVSWYQQTPGQGLQFLFEYFSETQRNKGNFPGRFSGRQFSNSRSEMNVSTLELGDSALYLCASSDGLAGEQYFGPGTRLTVT.

This chain joins TRBV7-2 and TRBJ1-2; TRBD1 might be the D (6 bases). The CDR3 contains 15 residues. Trimming left V 4 bases short and J 0 bases short, with 12 bases between. The germline V gene encodes CDR1 SGHTA and CDR2 FQGNSA. The CDR3 coding sequence is TGTGCCAGCAGCTCGACAGGTTCATCTAACTATGGCTACACCTTC. Its translation is CASSSTGSSNYGYTF.

V gene TRBV4-3 combines with J gene TRBJ2-2, with 10 bases matching TRBD2. Trimming cost V 0 bases and J 7 bases; bases outside gene matches: 11. Germline V CDR1 and CDR2: LGHNA, YSLEER. The CDR3 covers 18 residues. This CDR3 is CASSQDPPSGSWSGELFF. The CDR3 bases are TGCGCCAGCAGCCAAGATCCCCCTAGCGGGAGTTGGAGCGGGGAGCTGTTTTTT.